The T cell receptor beta chain described here comes from a study of cytomegalovirus exposure and HLA in healthy donors. As for the study in general: Most genotyped donors, around four fifths of around 370, had Caucasian-associated genetic ancestry. Overall study results and limits: Highest at DRB1 and lowest at HLA-C, TCR association rates differed among HLA loci in a later analysis. Immune exposure information comprised only CMV serostatus.

With 60 Vbeta and 13 Jbeta primers, the PCR was carried out. The table came from immunoSEQ multiplex PCR; TCRdb's copy has only in-frame clones and leaves some out. The sample holds roughly 150,000 clones, roughly 80% seen once. The V gene end was trimmed by 3 bases and the J gene end by 1 base; junction bases not matched to a gene: 3. The length of the CDR3 is 15 residues. CDR1 is MGHDK, CDR2 SYGVNS, per germline. As regards this clone: Antigen specificity is unknown.

The chain uses TRBV25-1 and TRBJ1-1, with 9 bases identical to TRBD1. The sequence derives from a man aged 50 to 60 in good health and CMV-seropositive. Sequencing input: PBMCs. CDR3 nucleotides: TGTGCCAGCAGTGATTGGGACAGGGAGAACACTGAAGCTTTCTTT. It encodes CASSDWDRENTEAFF. The full variable domain, completed using reference TRBV25-1 and TRBJ1-1, is EADIYQTPRYLVIGTGKKITLECSQTMGHDKMYWYQQDPGMELHLIHYSYGVNSTEKGDLSSESTVSRIRTEHFPLTLESARPSHTSQYLCASSDWDRENTEAFFGQGTRLTVV.